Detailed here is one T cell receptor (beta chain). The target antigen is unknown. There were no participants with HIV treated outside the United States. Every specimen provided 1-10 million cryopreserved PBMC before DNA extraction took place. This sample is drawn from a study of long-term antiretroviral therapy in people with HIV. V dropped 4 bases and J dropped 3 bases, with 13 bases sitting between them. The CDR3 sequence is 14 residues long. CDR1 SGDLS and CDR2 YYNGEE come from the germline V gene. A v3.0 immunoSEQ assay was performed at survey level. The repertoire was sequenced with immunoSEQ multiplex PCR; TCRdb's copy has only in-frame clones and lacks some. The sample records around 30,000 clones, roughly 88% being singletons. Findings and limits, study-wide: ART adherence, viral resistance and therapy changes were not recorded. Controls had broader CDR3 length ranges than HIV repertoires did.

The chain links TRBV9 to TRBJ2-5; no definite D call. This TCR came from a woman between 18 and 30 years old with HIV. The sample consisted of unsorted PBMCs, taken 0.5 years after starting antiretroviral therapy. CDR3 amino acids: CASSTTDPEETQYF. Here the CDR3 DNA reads TGTGCCAGCAGCACCACCGATCCGGAAGAGACCCAGTACTTC.